This passage covers 23 T cell receptor beta chains from one sample sequenced in a study of T-cell reconstitution after alpha-beta-depleted transplantation in children. Construction of the TCRbeta library involved unique molecular identifiers. TCRdb redid the calling of the PCR reads with MiXCR, one entry per CDR3 protein. The sample lists around 480,000 distinct CDR3 sequences; about 31% were seen once. Sequenced here: PBMCs from the stem cell graft donor, sampled from the stem cell graft. These receptors all come from a human donor who donated a stem cell graft to a child with aplastic anemia.

This clonotype was detected a few times. The chain links TRBV12-3 or TRBV12-4 to TRBJ2-7, with unresolved D. V lost 2 bases and J 3 bases, leaving 8 bases between the germline ends. The CDR3 is 13 residues long. The CDR3 DNA reads as TGTGCCAGCAGTTTATCCCCCCTCTACGAGCAGTACTTC. Protein sequence: CASSLSPLYEQYF.

The chain joins TRBV5-1 to TRBJ2-1; TRBD1 agrees at 8 bases. Germline trimming cut 4 bases from V and 9 bases from J; bases unmatched to any gene: 12. Germline loops: CDR1 SGHRS, CDR2 YFSETQ. The CDR3 is 15 residues long. DNA of the CDR3: TGCGCCAGCAGCCCCGGACAGGGTCTTAGAAGTGAGCAGTTCTTC. Its protein product is CASSPGQGLRSEQFF.

The CDR3 coding sequence is TGTGCCAGCAGTCTAGGGGCGGGGGGTCACGACGAGCAGTACGTC. The encoded protein is CASSLGAGGHDEQYV. V usage is TRBV11-3 and J usage is TRBJ2-7, with 8 bases that match TRBD2. The CDR3 extends over 15 amino acids. In germline, CDR1 is SGHNT, CDR2 YENEEA. The J segment lost 5 bases and the V segment lost 6 bases, leaving 12 bases of the junction unmatched.

The J gene is TRBJ2-4, the V gene TRBV29-1, with 12 positions matching TRBD1. The CDR3 contains 18 residues. Trimming at V came to 4 bases and at J to 0 bases, leaving 10 bases not matched to a gene. CDR1 SQVTM and CDR2 ANQGSEA come from the germline V gene. CDR3 bases: TGCAGCGTTGTGCTTTGGGACAGGGGGCCCCTAGCCAAAAACATTCAGTACTTC. It yields the protein CSVVLWDRGPLAKNIQYF.

The rearrangement links TRBV18 to TRBJ2-7; D is unclear. This CDR3 is built from 13 residues. Germline CDR1 and CDR2: KGHSH and LQKENI. Trimming shortened V by 3 bases and J by 5 bases, and 11 bases separated the two germline ends. The CDR3 reads CASSPAASNEQYF. The CDR3 region has the DNA TGTGCCAGCTCACCCGCGGCGAGCAACGAGCAGTACTTC.

This sequence joins TRBV15 and TRBJ1-2; 7 nucleotides line up with TRBD1. CDR3 length: 13 amino acids. Germline V gene data show CDR1 as LNHNV and CDR2 as YYDKDF (reference sequence). The trim removed 3 bases at V and 4 bases at J, leaving 2 bases unmatched. This CDR3 reads CATSRGQFYGYTF. The CDR3 DNA follows: TGTGCCACCAGCAGGGGACAGTTCTATGGCTACACCTTC.

This clonotype was counted only a few times. The CDR3 spells CASSQTGRTSSYNEQFF. Written as DNA, the CDR3 is TGCGCCAGCAGTCAAACAGGGAGAACGAGCTCCTACAATGAGCAGTTCTTC. The chain carries TRBV23-1 and TRBJ2-1, with a possible D match to TRBD1 (6 bases). TRBV23-1 is annotated as an ORF whose role is uncertain. With 2 bases removed from V and 0 bases from J, the gap between germline ends came to 14 bases. This CDR3 has 17 amino acids.

The rearrangement joins TRBV6-2 or TRBV6-3 to TRBJ2-7; D may correspond to TRBD1 or TRBD2 (7 bases each). This CDR3 comprises 14 residues. From germline, CDR1 is MNHEY and CDR2 SVGEGT. V shed 7 bases and J shed 10 bases, with 23 bases lying between them. In DNA, the CDR3 is TGTGCCAGCACCCGACCGGGACAGCGGGACAGACAGTACTTC. Protein sequence: CASTRPGQRDRQYF.

V and J are TRBV6-4 and TRBJ1-2; D unresolved. V gave up 6 bases and J gave up 0 bases, with 14 bases separating them. CDR3 length: 15 amino acids. Germline lookup yields CDR1 MRHNA and CDR2 SNTAGT. In DNA, the CDR3 is TGTGCCAGCAGCCGACCCCATTCGGCTAACTATGGCTACACCTTC. It specifies CASSRPHSANYGYTF.

The V and J genes are TRBV9 and TRBJ2-1, with 8 bases matching TRBD2. The CDR3 is 15 residues long. Germline-derived CDR1 and CDR2 are SGDLS and YYNGEE. With 3 bases clipped from V and 3 bases from J, the junction kept 5 bases outside the gene matches. CDR3 loop: CASSAGTRGYNEQFF. The CDR3 bases are TGTGCCAGCAGCGCCGGGACTAGGGGCTACAATGAGCAGTTCTTC.

The chain joins TRBV2 to TRBJ1-1; D remains ambiguous. The germline V gene encodes CDR1 SNHLY and CDR2 FYNNEI. CDR3 size: 14 residues. Trimming shortened V by 3 bases and J by 0 bases, and 8 bases separated the two germline ends. The CDR3 DNA reads TGTGCCAGCAGTGAGAGGGCCTTGAACACTGAAGCTTTCTTT. Protein: CASSERALNTEAFF.

The chain uses TRBV20-1 and TRBJ1-1; 9 nucleotides align to TRBD1. This CDR3 has 15 residues. In germline, CDR1 is DFQATT, CDR2 SNEGSKA (reference sequence). The ends lost 1 base at V and 5 bases at J; junction bases unmatched: 8. The CDR3 is CSARADGTGKTEAFF. CDR3 nucleotide sequence: TGCAGTGCTAGAGCTGACGGGACAGGGAAAACTGAAGCTTTCTTT.

This clonotype has just a few counts. The gene calls are TRBV20-1 and TRBJ1-2, with 8 bases aligning to TRBD1. Germline V lookup: CDR1 DFQATT, CDR2 SNEGSKA (reference sequence). The CDR3 has 12 amino acids. Trimming at V came to 6 bases and at J to 4 bases, leaving 4 bases not matched to a gene. The CDR3 DNA is TGCAGTGCCGATGACAGGGGCTATGGCTACACCTTC. Encoded protein: CSADDRGYGYTF.

This clonotype was seen more than once but under ten times. The chain recombines TRBV7-2 with TRBJ2-5, with D perhaps being TRBD1 or TRBD2 (6 bases each). Germline V gene data show CDR1 as SGHTA and CDR2 as FQGNSA. V lost 6 bases to trimming and J lost 3 bases, with 23 bases between them. The CDR3 totals 17 residues. The CDR3 DNA is TGTGCCAGCAGACGGGGGCCTAGGGTGGGTAGGGAAGAGACCCAGTACTTC. Residues: CASRRGPRVGREETQYF.

V and J are TRBV7-2 and TRBJ2-5; 8 bases are a match to TRBD1. J lost 5 bases, V lost 6 bases, and 11 bases had no gene match. Germline V gives CDR1 SGHTA, CDR2 FQGNSA. This CDR3 spans 15 amino acids. The CDR3 sequence: CASRRTGDRLETQYF. For the CDR3, the DNA is TGTGCCAGCAGGAGAACAGGGGACAGGTTGGAGACCCAGTACTTC.

This clonotype was picked up a small number of times. The rearrangement links TRBV10-3 to TRBJ2-7; 10 bases match TRBD1. J gave up 7 bases and V 6 bases, and 12 bases lay outside the gene matches. CDR3 length: 15 amino acids. CDR1 and CDR2 from the germline V gene are ENHRY and SYGVKD. The CDR3 bases are TGTGCCATCAGACCACCGGGACAGGGGACTATAGAGCAGTACTTC. As protein: CAIRPPGQGTIEQYF.

V is TRBV7-9 and J is TRBJ1-3, with D maybe TRBD1 (5 bases). The germline V gene encodes CDR1 SEHNR and CDR2 FQNEAQ (reference sequence). CDR3 length equals 17 residues. V was cut by 1 base and J by 0 bases, with 13 bases left in between. This CDR3 reads CASSLVAVTDSGNTIYF. In nucleotides, the CDR3 is TGTGCCAGCAGCTTAGTGGCTGTGACAGACTCTGGAAACACCATATATTTT.

The CDR3 DNA follows: TGCGCCAGCAGTGACGGGACAGAGGCAGAGACCCAGTACTTC. Translation gives CASSDGTEAETQYF. The chain is built from TRBV10-2 and TRBJ2-5, with TRBD1 matching 7 bases. V gave up 3 bases and J gave up 4 bases; unmatched junction bases: 5. The germline V gene has CDR1 WSHSY and CDR2 SAAADI. CDR3 length: 14 amino acids.

This chain uses TRBV20-1 with TRBJ2-2; 7 positions agree with TRBD2. The CDR3 covers 15 residues. The V segment lost 1 base and the J segment 1 base; nucleotides outside the gene matches: 3. The germline CDR1 and CDR2 sequences are DFQATT and SNEGSKA (reference sequence). CDR3 residues: CSARGLAGNTGELFF. The CDR3 nucleotides read TGCAGTGCTAGAGGTTTAGCGGGGAACACCGGGGAGCTGTTTTTT.

A single count supports this clonotype. The V and J genes are TRBV6-1 and TRBJ2-5; TRBD2 might be the D (6 bases). The germline gives CDR1 MNHNS, CDR2 SASEGT. The length of the CDR3 is 13 residues. Trimming took off 4 bases at V and 3 bases at J, with 9 bases between the two ends. The CDR3 coding sequence is TGTGCCAGCAGTGCCTGGGGGGAAGAGACCCAGTACTTC. Encoded protein: CASSAWGEETQYF.

This chain joins TRBV5-1 and TRBJ2-1; D unclear. Trimming took off 4 bases at V and 7 bases at J, with 6 bases between the two ends. The germline V gene has CDR1 SGHRS and CDR2 YFSETQ. There are 11 residues in the CDR3. CDR3 coding DNA: TGCGCCAGCAGCGTGGTAAATGAGCAGTTCTTC. Residues: CASSVVNEQFF.

This chain connects TRBV27 to TRBJ2-2; a possible D gene is TRBD1 (5 bases). Germline V gene lookup returns CDR1 MNHEY and CDR2 SMNVEV (reference sequence). The CDR3 contains 11 residues. CDR3 amino acids: CAAGMAGELFF. The CDR3, as DNA: TGTGCTGCAGGGATGGCCGGGGAGCTGTTTTTT.

CDR3 amino acids: CSVDKGGYNEQFF. CDR3 sequence (DNA): TGCAGCGTTGACAAGGGAGGATACAATGAGCAGTTCTTC. This chain connects TRBV29-1 to TRBJ2-1, with D perhaps TRBD2 (6 bases). CDR1 SQVTM and CDR2 ANQGSEA come from the germline V gene. V was shortened by 3 bases and J by 4 bases, with 10 bases between the two germline ends. This CDR3 spans 13 amino acids.